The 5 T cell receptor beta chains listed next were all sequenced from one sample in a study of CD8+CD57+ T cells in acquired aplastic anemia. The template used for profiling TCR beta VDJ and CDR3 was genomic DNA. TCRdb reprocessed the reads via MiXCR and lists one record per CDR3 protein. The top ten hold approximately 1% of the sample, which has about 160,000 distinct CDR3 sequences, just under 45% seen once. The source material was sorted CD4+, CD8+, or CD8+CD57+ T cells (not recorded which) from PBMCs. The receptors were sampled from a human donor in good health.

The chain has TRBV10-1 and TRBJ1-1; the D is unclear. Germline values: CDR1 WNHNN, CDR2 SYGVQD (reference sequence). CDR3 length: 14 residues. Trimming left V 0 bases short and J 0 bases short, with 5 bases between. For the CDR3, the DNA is TGCGCCAGCAGTGAGTCGGGGATGAACACTGAAGCTTTCTTT. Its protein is CASSESGMNTEAFF.

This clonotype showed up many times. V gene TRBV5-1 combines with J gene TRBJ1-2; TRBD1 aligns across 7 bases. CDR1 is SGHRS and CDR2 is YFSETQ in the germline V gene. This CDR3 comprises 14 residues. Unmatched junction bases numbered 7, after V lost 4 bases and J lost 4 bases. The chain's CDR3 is CASSADRETYGYTF. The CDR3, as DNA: TGCGCCAGCAGCGCCGACAGGGAAACCTATGGCTACACCTTC.

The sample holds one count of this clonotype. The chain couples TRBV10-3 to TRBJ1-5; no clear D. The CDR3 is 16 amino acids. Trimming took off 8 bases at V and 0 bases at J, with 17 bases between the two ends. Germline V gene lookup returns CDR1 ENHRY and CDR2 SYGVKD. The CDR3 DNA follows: TGTGCCATCTCTAGTCCCGGGGAGACTAGCAATCAGCCCCAGCATTTT. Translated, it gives CAISSPGETSNQPQHF.

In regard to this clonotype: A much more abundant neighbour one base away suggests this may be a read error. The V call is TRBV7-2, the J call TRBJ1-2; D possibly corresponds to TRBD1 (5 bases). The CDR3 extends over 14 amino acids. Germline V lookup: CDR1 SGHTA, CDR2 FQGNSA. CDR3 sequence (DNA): TGTGCCAGCAGCTCCGGGGCAGCTAACCATGGCTACACCTTC. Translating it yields CASSSGAANHGYTF. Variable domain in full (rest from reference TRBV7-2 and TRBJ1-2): GAGVSQSPSNKVTEKGKDVELRCDPISGHTALYWYRQSLGQGLEFLIYFQGNSAPDKSGLPSDRFSAERTGGSVSTLTIQRTQQEDSAVYLCASSSGAANHGYTFGSGTRLTVV.

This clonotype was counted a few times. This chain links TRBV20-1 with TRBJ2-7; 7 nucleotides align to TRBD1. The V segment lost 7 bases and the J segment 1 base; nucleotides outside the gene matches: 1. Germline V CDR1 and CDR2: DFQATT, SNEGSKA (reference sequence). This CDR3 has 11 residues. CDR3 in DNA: TGCAGTGTGACAGGGTCCTACGAGCAGTACTTC. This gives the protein CSVTGSYEQYF.